This T cell receptor (beta chain) stems from a study of blood T cell repertoires in COVID-19. V shed 1 base, J shed 1 base, and the junction held 1 base outside the gene matches. The CDR3 runs 15 residues. Germline CDR1 reads KGHSH; CDR2 reads LQKENI. In the original analysis: By means of reference gene primer amplification, nucleated cell counts were estimated. TCRdb keeps only in-frame clones here, not all; method: immunoSEQ multiplex PCR. V and J calls and clone size are copied from that table; D and trimming were computed from the DNA. Among over 130,000 clones listed, approximately 80% were seen once.

This TCR derives from a man aged 70-80 years with acute or convalescent COVID-19. Sequences were obtained from peripheral blood. The genes are TRBV18 and TRBJ2-4; TRBD1 matches 7 bases. The CDR3 spells CASSPLTGAKNIQYF. DNA for the CDR3: TGTGCCAGCTCACCACTGACAGGGGCCAAAAACATTCAGTACTTC.